One and the same sample provided the 22 T cell receptor beta chains below, sequenced in a study of cytomegalovirus exposure and HLA in healthy donors. PCR amplification relied on 60 Vbeta primers (plus 13 Jbeta primers). The table came from immunoSEQ multiplex PCR; TCRdb's copy has only in-frame clones and leaves some out. In the table there are under 200,000 clones, approximately 81% of which are singletons. The sequenced material came from PBMCs. These receptors were taken from a man aged 45-65 years in good health and CMV-seronegative.

This clone occurred a few times. V usage is TRBV4-3 and J usage is TRBJ2-2; D not resolved. CDR3 length equals 14 residues. From germline, CDR1 is LGHNA and CDR2 YSLEER. The germline V and J ends were trimmed by 2 bases and 4 bases, with 8 bases remaining between them. As DNA, the CDR3 is TGCGCCAGCAGCCAACAACGACTCACCGGGGAGCTGTTTTTT. It specifies CASSQQRLTGELFF.

The chain uses TRBV7-8 and TRBJ2-1; D is perhaps TRBD2 (6 bases). CDR3 length: 14 amino acids. Germline V CDR1 and CDR2: SGHVS, FQNEAQ. Between the trimmed V and J ends, which lost 5 bases and 2 bases, there was a span of 10 bases. CDR3: CASSTRGTYNEQFF. The CDR3 nucleotides read TGTGCCAGCAGCACGCGGGGCACCTACAATGAGCAGTTCTTC.

The J gene is TRBJ2-3, the V gene TRBV10-2; D may be TRBD1 (6 bases). CDR3 length: 12 amino acids. Germline V gene lookup returns CDR1 WSHSY and CDR2 SAAADI. The V gene lost 7 bases and the J gene lost 3 bases, with 8 bases spanning the gap. CDR3 loop: CASNTGTDTQYF. The CDR3, as DNA: TGCGCCAGCAATACAGGGACAGATACGCAGTATTTT.

This clone was recorded only once. This chain uses TRBV23-1 with TRBJ2-7; no definite D call. TRBV23-1 has ORF status, its function being uncertain. CDR3 length: 11 residues. V was pared by 4 bases and J by 3 bases, with 4 bases between. The CDR3, as DNA: TGCGCCAGCAGTCCCCACTACGAGCAGTACTTC. This sequence encodes CASSPHYEQYF.

This clone was detected only a few times. The chain carries TRBV18 and TRBJ1-1, with D unclear. Trimming pared 2 bases from V and 0 bases from J, leaving 10 bases between. This CDR3 is built from 15 residues. Per the germline V gene, CDR1 is KGHSH and CDR2 is LQKENI. The CDR3, as DNA: TGTGCCAGCTCACCAGGGGAGCTTATGAACACTGAAGCTTTCTTT. Its translation is CASSPGELMNTEAFF.

This sequence joins TRBV6-5 and TRBJ1-1; 11 nucleotides align to TRBD1. The CDR3 runs 14 residues. Germline values: CDR1 MNHEY, CDR2 SVGAGI. The junction had 4 bases not matched to a gene; V was cut back by 0 bases and J by 10 bases. The CDR3 is CASSYSLDRGLAFF. CDR3 sequence (DNA): TGTGCCAGCAGTTACTCTTTGGACAGGGGGCTAGCTTTCTTT.

The chain is built from TRBV5-1 and TRBJ1-3; D unresolved. The V end lost 2 bases, the J end lost 1 base, and 7 bases lay between the germline ends. Germline V lookup: CDR1 SGHRS, CDR2 YFSETQ. The CDR3 has 14 residues. Here the CDR3 reads CASSFDLSGNTIYF. DNA for the CDR3: TGCGCCAGCAGCTTCGACTTGTCTGGAAACACCATATATTTT.

The chain couples TRBV6-5 to TRBJ1-2, with D unresolved. V was trimmed by 5 bases and J by 4 bases, leaving 8 bases between them. This CDR3 has 12 amino acids. Germline CDR1 MNHEY, CDR2 SVGAGI. The CDR3 DNA sequence: TGTGCCAGCAGTAACCAGCGCTATGGCTACACCTTC. This translates into CASSNQRYGYTF.

The chain recombines TRBV27 with TRBJ1-5; weak D call: TRBD1 (5 bases). CDR3 length: 12 amino acids. Looked up from germline, CDR1 is MNHEY and CDR2 is SMNVEV (reference sequence). Trimming shortened V by 6 bases and J by 6 bases, and 9 bases separated the two germline ends. This chain's CDR3 is CASSPQGQPQHF. In DNA, the CDR3 is TGTGCCAGCAGCCCCCAGGGTCAGCCCCAGCATTTT.

J is TRBJ2-5 and V is TRBV11-2, with TRBD2 matching over 7 bases. The assigned J gene may be wrong: the sequence end matches TRBJ2-7 better. The CDR3 runs to 14 residues. Germline CDR1 SGHAT, CDR2 FQNNGV. CDR3 nucleotides: TGTGCCAGCAGCGCCCGCGGGGGCTCCTACGAGCAGTACTTC. Its protein is CASSARGGSYEQYF.

The rearrangement links TRBV10-2 to TRBJ1-2; D is undetermined. V was pared by 7 bases and J by 0 bases, with 9 bases between. Germline assignment: CDR1 WSHSY and CDR2 SAAADI. The CDR3 has 13 residues. Here the CDR3 reads CASKSTTNYGYTF. CDR3 bases: TGCGCCAGCAAGTCGACTACTAACTATGGCTACACCTTC.

About this clone itself: No DNA is shown, since the ends of the CDR3 on it are uncertain; the CDR3 is the one TCRdb lists. The chain uses TRBV20-1 and TRBJ2-1; the table names TRBD2, a call not compared with the DNA. The germline V gene has CDR1 DFQATT and CDR2 SNEGSKA (reference sequence). The CDR3 totals 11 residues, both ends included. CDR3 loop: CSAVFAGGSLF.

J is TRBJ1-2 and V is TRBV10-2; D might be TRBD1 (6 bases). Trimming cost V 6 bases and J 4 bases, with 15 bases left between them. This CDR3 region has 14 residues. Looked up from germline, CDR1 is WSHSY and CDR2 is SAAADI. CDR3 amino acids: CASSDRQESYGYTF. The DNA for the CDR3 is TGCGCCAGCAGCGATCGACAGGAATCCTATGGCTACACCTTC.

This clone was recorded only once. The J gene is TRBJ1-2, the V gene TRBV7-2, with 8 bases identical to TRBD1. Looked up from germline, CDR1 is SGHTA and CDR2 is FQGNSA. CDR3 length: 15 residues. With V trimmed by 2 bases and J by 3 bases, 5 bases remained unmatched. The chain's CDR3 is CASSLQGASDYGYTF. DNA of the CDR3: TGTGCCAGCAGCTTACAGGGGGCGTCGGACTATGGCTACACCTTC.

The genes are TRBV2 and TRBJ2-7; 7 nucleotides match TRBD1. There are 12 residues in the CDR3. Germline lookup yields CDR1 SNHLY and CDR2 FYNNEI. V was pared by 5 bases and J by 6 bases, with 4 bases of the junction left unmatched. This CDR3 is CASSPRGFEQYF. The CDR3 region has the DNA TGTGCCAGCAGTCCCAGGGGGTTCGAGCAGTACTTC.

The chain links TRBV5-4 to TRBJ1-1; TRBD1 agrees at 11 bases. The CDR3 has 18 residues. Germline V gives CDR1 SGHNT, CDR2 YYREEE (reference sequence). The ends lost 1 base at V and 4 bases at J; junction bases unmatched: 12. The CDR3 bases are TGTGCCAGCAGCTTGTGGGGACAGGGGGTAAAACTAAGCACTGAAGCTTTCTTT. Its protein is CASSLWGQGVKLSTEAFF.

J is TRBJ1-6 and V is TRBV5-6; 8 positions agree with TRBD1. The V gene's germline CDR1 is SGHDT and CDR2 YYEEEE. The J segment lost 8 bases and the V segment lost 4 bases, leaving 17 bases of the junction unmatched. This CDR3 region has 18 residues. The CDR3 loop is CASSRAGQDRLGDSPLHF. Here the CDR3 DNA reads TGTGCCAGCAGCAGGGCGGGACAGGACCGACTCGGGGATTCACCCCTCCACTTT.

This rearrangement joins TRBV7-9 to TRBJ2-7, with 9 bases matching TRBD1. This CDR3 has 16 amino acids. V was clipped by 5 bases and J by 2 bases; unmatched bases: 10. Germline-derived CDR1 and CDR2 are SEHNR and FQNEAQ (reference sequence). The CDR3: CASSIYRGPHTYEQYF. The CDR3 nucleotides read TGTGCCAGCAGCATTTACAGGGGGCCCCATACCTACGAGCAGTACTTC. Filled out from reference TRBV7-9 and TRBJ2-7, the complete variable domain reads DTGVSQNPRHKITKRGQNVTFRCDPISEHNRLYWYRQTLGQGPEFLTYFQNEAQLEKSRLLSDRFSAERPKGSFSTLEIQRTEQGDSAMYLCASSIYRGPHTYEQYFGPGTRLTVT.

The chain combines TRBV27 with TRBJ2-7, with D maybe TRBD1 (5 bases). V gave up 3 bases and J gave up 3 bases, with 15 bases separating them. The germline V gene has CDR1 MNHEY and CDR2 SMNVEV (reference sequence). The CDR3 runs 15 residues. In DNA, the CDR3 is TGTGCCAGCAGTTTTGCAGGGATCCCCGTCTACGAGCAGTACTTC. Amino acids: CASSFAGIPVYEQYF.

The chain has TRBV6-5 and TRBJ1-2; no definite D call. CDR1 MNHEY and CDR2 SVGAGI come from the germline V gene. The V and J ends lost 6 bases and 4 bases respectively, with 12 bases between them. This CDR3 region has 13 residues. The CDR3 coding sequence is TGTGCCAGCAGCGCCTTGAGCCTCTATGGCTACACCTTC. Protein sequence: CASSALSLYGYTF.

This chain links TRBV7-2 with TRBJ1-1; possible D gene TRBD1, 5 bases. The V gene lost 3 bases and the J gene lost 4 bases, with 15 bases spanning the gap. Germline V CDR1 and CDR2: SGHTA, FQGNSA. The CDR3 is 15 amino acids. Here the CDR3 DNA reads TGTGCCAGCAGCTTCGACAGTGGTTGGGGCACTGAAGCTTTCTTT. Protein sequence: CASSFDSGWGTEAFF.

This rearrangement joins TRBV18 to TRBJ1-1; no clear D. V lost 6 bases and J lost 5, with 13 bases in between. The CDR3 consists of 13 residues. The germline CDR1 and CDR2 sequences are KGHSH and LQKENI. CDR3 protein: CASSKVGETEAFF. In DNA, the CDR3 is TGTGCCAGCTCCAAGGTAGGAGAAACTGAAGCTTTCTTT.